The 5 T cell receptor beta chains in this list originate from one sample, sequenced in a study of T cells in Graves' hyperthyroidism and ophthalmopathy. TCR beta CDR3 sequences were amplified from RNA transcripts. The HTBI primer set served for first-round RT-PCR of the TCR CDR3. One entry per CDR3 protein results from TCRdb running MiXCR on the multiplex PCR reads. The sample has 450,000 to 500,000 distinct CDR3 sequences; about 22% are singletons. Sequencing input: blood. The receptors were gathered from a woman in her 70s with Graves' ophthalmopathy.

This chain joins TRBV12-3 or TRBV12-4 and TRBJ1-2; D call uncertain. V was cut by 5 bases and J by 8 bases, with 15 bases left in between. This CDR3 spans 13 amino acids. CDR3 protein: CASSPGRVGGYTF. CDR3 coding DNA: TGTGCCAGCAGTCCCGGACGGGTAGGCGGCTACACCTTC.

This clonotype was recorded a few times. CDR3 in DNA: TGTGCCAGCAGTCCTCGGAGGACAGGGACTGAAGCTTTCTTT. Protein: CASSPRRTGTEAFF. The chain uses TRBV12-3 or TRBV12-4 and TRBJ1-1; 8 bases align to TRBD1. The CDR3 is made up of 14 amino acids. The junction had 7 bases not matched to a gene; V was cut back by 5 bases and J by 5 bases.

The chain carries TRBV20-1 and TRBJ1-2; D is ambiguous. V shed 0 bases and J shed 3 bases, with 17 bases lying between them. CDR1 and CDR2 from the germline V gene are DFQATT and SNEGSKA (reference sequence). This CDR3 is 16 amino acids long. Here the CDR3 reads CSARDFLRTQDYGYTF. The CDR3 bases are TGCAGTGCTAGAGATTTCCTGCGGACTCAAGACTATGGCTACACCTTC.

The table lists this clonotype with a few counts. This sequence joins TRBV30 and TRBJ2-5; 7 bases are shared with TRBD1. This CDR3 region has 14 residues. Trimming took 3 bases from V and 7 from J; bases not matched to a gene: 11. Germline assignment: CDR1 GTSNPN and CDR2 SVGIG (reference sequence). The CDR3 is CAWRRAAGGMTQYF. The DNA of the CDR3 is TGTGCCTGGAGACGGGCAGCAGGGGGAATGACCCAGTACTTC.

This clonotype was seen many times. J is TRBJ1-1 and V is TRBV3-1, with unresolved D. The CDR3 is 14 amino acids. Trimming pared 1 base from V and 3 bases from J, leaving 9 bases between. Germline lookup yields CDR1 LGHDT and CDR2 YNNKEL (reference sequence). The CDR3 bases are TGTGCCAGCAGCCAAGTAGGTGGGGACACTGAAGCTTTCTTT. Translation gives CASSQVGGDTEAFF. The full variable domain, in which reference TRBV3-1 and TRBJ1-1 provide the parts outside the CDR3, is DTAVSQTPKYLVTQMGNDKSIKCEQNLGHDTMYWYKQDSKKFLKIMFSYNNKELIINETVPNRFSPKSPDKAHLNLHINSLELGDSAVYFCASSQVGGDTEAFFGQGTRLTVV.